This T cell receptor (beta chain) comes out of a study of blood T cell repertoires in COVID-19. TCRdb keeps only in-frame clones here, not all; method: immunoSEQ multiplex PCR. The data hold approximately 400,000 clones, with about 89% observed a single time. The sequenced sample was peripheral blood. The receptor was isolated from a man in his forties with acute or convalescent COVID-19.

DNA for the CDR3: TGTGCCAGCAGTTCTCTTAGCGGGGGGGCCTCGCAAGATACGCAGTATTTT. It specifies CASSSLSGGASQDTQYF. The V gene is TRBV6-2 or TRBV6-3, the J gene TRBJ2-3, with 11 bases matching TRBD2. Unmatched junction bases numbered 11, after V lost 4 bases and J lost 5 bases. Germline CDR1 reads MNHEY; CDR2 reads SVGEGT. CDR3 length equals 17 residues.